Listed below are T cell receptor beta chains from one sample, sequenced in a study of OX40 agonist ivuxolimab in advanced cancers. Produced via immunoSEQ multiplex PCR; TCRdb's table is partial and in-frame only. The sample includes around 67,000 clones, about 87% of them seen just once. The sample here was CD4+ or CD8+ T cells sorted from blood, taken in a trial of the OX40 agonist ivuxolimab. The receptors stem from an adult with an advanced solid tumor such as melanoma, head and neck, liver or kidney cancer. CDR3s include the opening cysteine and the closing phenylalanine or tryptophan. The D gene is left open where the match is weak. A row's size may be missing; if present it is once, few, many or a size class.

d_gene | j_gene | abundance | v_gene | CDR3aa | CDR3nt
- | TRBJ2-6 | - | TRBV12-5 | CASGLVWGWGSTGANVLTF | TGTGCTAGTGGTTTGGTTTGGGGGTGGGGCTCGACTGGGGCCAACGTCCTGACTTTC
- | TRBJ1-4 | - | TRBV5-1 | CASSPQSGSINEKLFF | TGCGCCAGCAGCCCCCAATCCGGGTCCATAAATGAAAAACTGTTTTTT
- | TRBJ2-5 | - | TRBV5-1 | CASSYTGSETQYF | TGCGCCAGCAGCTATACAGGGAGCGAGACCCAGTACTTC
- | TRBJ2-5 | - | TRBV7-2 | CASSLSSGQETQYF | TGTGCCAGCAGCTTATCATCGGGACAAGAGACCCAGTACTTC
- | TRBJ2-1 | - | TRBV19 | CASSIYTVSYNEQFF | TGTGCCAGTAGTATATATACGGTTTCCTACAATGAGCAGTTCTTC
- | TRBJ1-2 | - | TRBV29-1 | CSVGADTNYGYTF | TGCAGCGTTGGAGCGGATACTAACTATGGCTACACCTTC
- | TRBJ2-3 | once | TRBV28 | CASSLAVTITDTQYF | TGTGCCAGCAGTTTAGCGGTTACGATCACAGATACGCAGTATTTT
- | TRBJ2-6 | - | TRBV19 | CASSVSTGMGAGANVLTF | TGTGCCAGTAGTGTCTCGACAGGCATGGGAGCGGGGGCCAACGTCCTGACTTTC
TRBD1 | TRBJ2-7 | - | TRBV5-1 | CASSLAGTGYYEQYF | TGCGCCAGCAGCTTAGCCGGGACAGGGTACTACGAGCAGTACTTC
- | TRBJ2-6 | once | TRBV27 | CASTATPGSGANVLTF | TGTGCCAGCACCGCTACCCCAGGCTCTGGGGCCAACGTCCTGACTTTC
TRBD2 | TRBJ2-2 | - | TRBV29-1 | CSVAPSGNTGELFF | TGCAGCGTTGCCCCTAGCGGTAACACCGGGGAGCTGTTTTTT
TRBD1 | TRBJ1-3 | - | TRBV11-3 | CASSFTGTGSGNTIYF | TGTGCCAGCAGCTTCACCGGGACAGGGTCTGGAAACACCATATATTTT
- | TRBJ2-1 | - | TRBV5-1 | CASSLAVGSYNEQFF | TGCGCCAGCAGCTTGGCAGTCGGCTCCTACAATGAGCAGTTCTTC
- | TRBJ2-2 | - | TRBV5-1 | CASSLARANTGELFF | TGCGCCAGCAGCTTGGCCAGGGCGAACACCGGGGAGCTGTTTTTT
- | TRBJ1-2 | - | TRBV18 | CASSPRGGYGYTF | TGTGCCAGCTCACCGCGAGGGGGCTATGGCTACACCTTC
- | TRBJ2-5 | - | TRBV7-6 | CASSLWGVKETQYF | TGTGCCAGCAGCTTGTGGGGGGTCAAAGAGACCCAGTACTTC
TRBD1 | TRBJ2-7 | - | TRBV5-1 | CASSNRDRGREDEQYF | TGCGCCAGCAGCAACCGGGACAGGGGCAGGGAGGACGAGCAGTACTTC
- | TRBJ1-5 | - | TRBV6-5 | CASSYDGNSNQPQHF | TGTGCCAGCAGTTATGATGGGAATAGCAATCAGCCCCAGCATTTT
TRBD1 | TRBJ2-1 | - | TRBV12-5 | CASGLRVIGQVYNEQFF | TGTGCTAGTGGTCTACGTGTCATAGGACAGGTCTACAATGAGCAGTTCTTC
TRBD1 | TRBJ2-1 | - | TRBV11-1 | CASLPFIRTGNTNEQFF | TGTGCCAGCCTCCCCTTCATCAGGACAGGGAATACGAATGAGCAGTTCTTC
TRBD1 | TRBJ2-2 | - | TRBV4-1 | CASSQEDRVGTGELFF | TGCGCCAGCAGCCAGGAAGACAGGGTTGGGACCGGGGAGCTGTTTTTT
- | TRBJ2-7 | once | TRBV7-7 | CASSVTPPRKFDNEQYF | TGTGCTAGCAGCGTAACCCCCCCAAGGAAATTCGATAACGAGCAGTACTTC
- | TRBJ2-3 | - | TRBV5-1 | CASSAPVTDTQYF | TGCGCCAGCAGCGCCCCGGTCACAGATACGCAGTATTTT
- | TRBJ1-1 | - | TRBV18 | CASSPRTLNTEAFF | TGTGCCAGCTCACCAAGGACACTGAACACTGAAGCTTTCTTT
- | TRBJ1-1 | - | TRBV28 | CASSLPPWSEAFF | TGTGCCAGCAGTCTACCACCCTGGAGTGAAGCTTTCTTT
- | TRBJ2-1 | - | TRBV2 | CASRAGSFNEQFF | TGTGCCAGCAGAGCCGGGAGCTTCAATGAGCAGTTCTTC
- | TRBJ2-7 | - | TRBV4-2 | CASSQASQGLTSYEQYF | TGTGCCAGCAGCCAAGCCTCCCAGGGACTGACCTCCTACGAGCAGTACTTC
- | TRBJ1-2 | - | TRBV6-1 | CASSEAPYGYTF | TGTGCCAGCAGTGAAGCTCCCTATGGCTACACCTTC
- | TRBJ1-1 | - | TRBV6-4 | CASSDEGGTEAFF | TGTGCCAGCAGTGACGAGGGCGGTACTGAAGCTTTCTTT
- | TRBJ2-7 | - | TRBV2 | CASSRTRAGNEQYF | TGTGCCAGCAGTCGAACCCGAGCTGGGAACGAGCAGTACTTC
- | TRBJ1-1 | - | TRBV6-1 | CASSYGTEAFF | TGTGCCAGCAGTTACGGGACTGAAGCTTTCTTT
- | TRBJ2-7 | - | TRBV5-4 | CASSSGPIPEQYF | TGTGCCAGCAGCTCGGGACCTATCCCCGAGCAGTACTTC
TRBD1 | TRBJ1-2 | - | TRBV30 | CAWTRQGASVYGYTF | TGTGCCTGGACTAGACAGGGAGCAAGCGTCTATGGCTACACCTTC
- | TRBJ1-5 | few | TRBV19 | CASSIIDQPQHF | TGTGCCAGTAGTATCATCGATCAGCCCCAGCATTTT
- | TRBJ2-1 | - | TRBV11-3 | CASSLMVDLRYNEQFF | TGTGCCAGCAGCTTGATGGTTGACCTCCGATACAATGAGCAGTTCTTC
TRBD2 | TRBJ2-1 | - | TRBV10-3 | CAISAGLGREGSGNWQFF | TGTGCCATCAGCGCCGGACTTGGGCGGGAGGGTTCGGGGAATTGGCAGTTCTTC
- | TRBJ1-1 | - | TRBV19 | CASSQNDRSNTEAFF | TGTGCCAGTAGTCAAAACGACAGGTCGAACACTGAAGCTTTCTTT
- | TRBJ1-1 | few | TRBV10-3 | CAISGSGVVTEAFF | TGTGCCATCAGTGGTTCGGGAGTGGTGACTGAAGCTTTCTTT
- | TRBJ2-4 | once | TRBV5-6 | CASSLIEGHIQYF | TGTGCCAGCAGCTTGATAGAAGGTCACATTCAGTACTTC
- | TRBJ1-5 | - | TRBV11-2 | CASSPTDTGNQPQHF | TGTGCCAGCAGCCCAACGGACACGGGCAATCAGCCCCAGCATTTT
- | TRBJ2-1 | - | TRBV5-6 | CASSFGPRGKNEQFF | TGTGCCAGCAGCTTTGGACCCCGGGGTAAAAATGAGCAGTTCTTC
- | TRBJ2-1 | once | TRBV2 | CASRRASERDEQFF | TGTGCCAGCAGGAGGGCTAGCGAAAGGGATGAGCAGTTCTTC
- | TRBJ1-4 | - | TRBV5-4 | CASSLAGAWEKLFF | TGTGCCAGCAGCTTGGCAGGGGCGTGGGAAAAACTGTTTTTT
- | TRBJ2-7 | - | TRBV25-1 | CASSRDNYEQYF | TGTGCCAGCAGCCGGGACAACTACGAGCAGTACTTC
TRBD2 | TRBJ2-2 | once | TRBV5-1 | CASSLVRSGLAGGERAGELFF | TGCGCCAGCAGCTTGGTCCGGTCGGGACTAGCGGGAGGAGAGAGGGCCGGGGAGCTGTTTTTT
TRBD2 | TRBJ2-2 | - | TRBV6-6 | CASSLAGENTGELFF | TGTGCCAGCAGTTTAGCGGGAGAGAACACCGGGGAGCTGTTTTTT